The entry that follows covers one T cell receptor (beta chain) sequence. The CDR3 runs to 18 residues. CDR1 and CDR2 from the germline V gene are LNHNV and YYDKDF (reference sequence). The V gene end was trimmed by 0 bases and the J gene end by 3 bases; junction bases not matched to a gene: 11. The data were obtained in a study of CD8 T cells in ankylosing spondylitis. TCRdb recomputed calls from the 5' RACE reads with MiXCR, one row per CDR3 protein. The table lists about 220,000 distinct CDR3 sequences, more than 9% of them singletons, with about a fifth in the top ten. The rearrangement joins TRBV15 to TRBJ2-7, with 10 positions matching TRBD1. Sequenced: blood, either unsorted or a sorted T cell fraction (not recorded which). The clonotype comes from a male donor with ankylosing spondylitis or in good health (not recorded which). The CDR3 DNA reads TGTGCCACCAGCAGAGATCAAGTAGGGACAGGGGATAGCTACGAGCAGTACTTC. Residues: CATSRDQVGTGDSYEQYF.